Sequencing of this T cell receptor (beta chain) was carried out in a study of human T cells and chemical hapten exposure. Study information: Skin on the upper inner arm, roughly 2 cm by roughly 2 cm in size, was sensitized with 2% DPC. Alopecia areata, totalis or universalis affected patients who were mostly female.

A total of 10 residues make up the CDR3, ends included. Germline values: CDR1 SNHLY, CDR2 FYNNEI. Described time point: patch test 2, 6 weeks after DPC sensitization. Treatment of the sample: therapeutic diphenylcyclopropenone sensitization with weekly scalp DPC. This clonotype was detected many times. The limits of the CDR3 on the DNA are not certain, so only TCRdb's listed CDR3 is given. In the original analysis: A per-sample median of around 100,000 TCRs was observed, with a range of about 20,000 to 690,600. TCRdb itself ran the RACE reads through MiXCR, one entry per CDR3 protein. These V and J calls are TCRdb output, not the study's own analysis. The data contain tens of thousands of distinct CDR3 sequences, roughly 10% of them seen just once; the ten biggest clones take up about 2.5%.

The TCR sequence derives from a woman aged 30 to 39 with alopecia areata. Some clones in this sample may be carry-over from other donors' samples. This material consisted of whole blood, taken in connection with sensitization to the hapten diphenylcyclopropenone (DPC). The chain couples TRBV2 to TRBJ2-5. Here the CDR3 reads CASILETQYF.